This T cell receptor (beta chain) was found in a study of CD8 T cells in Susac syndrome. General study findings and limits: The study's TCR sequencing and HLA analysis drew on a certain number of individuals. That number was acknowledged as relatively small.

RNA amounts of about 0.45 to 1 ug underwent reverse transcription with random hexamers. Amplification of TCR beta CDR3 was carried out by immunoSEQ multiplex PCR, which covered 54 Vbeta and 13 Jbeta segments. TCRdb called the immunoSEQ multiplex PCR reads again in MiXCR, with one record for every CDR3 protein. The repertoire holds over 300,000 distinct CDR3 sequences, with around 90% as singletons. About this clonotype itself: Its target is not known.

Isolation of CD8+ and CD4+ T cells was performed negatively, whereas enrichment of TEMRA cells was done by FACS. The germline gives CDR1 LGHDT, CDR2 YNNKEL (reference sequence). Trimming took 5 bases from V and 1 from J, leaving 20 bases between them. This CDR3 comprises 17 residues. Material for sequencing was CD4+ T cells from PBMCs. The receptor was derived from a human donor with multiple sclerosis. J is TRBJ1-1 and V is TRBV3-1; TRBD1 might be the D (6 bases). CDR3 coding DNA: TGTGCCAGCAGCGACCCCTGGGGGGGCACCAGGAACACTGAAGCTTTCTTT. It codes for CASSDPWGGTRNTEAFF.